Presented here are 17 T cell receptor beta chains from one specimen sequenced in a study of T cells in Graves' hyperthyroidism and ophthalmopathy. The TCR beta CDR3 regions underwent amplification using RNA transcripts as the source. HTBI primers drove first-round RT-PCR of the TCR CDR3. TCRdb reanalysed the multiplex PCR reads using MiXCR and keeps one entry per CDR3 protein. Among around 400,000 distinct CDR3 sequences listed, around 14% were seen once. Specimen: blood. The receptors here all came from a young woman with Graves' hyperthyroidism.

This clonotype was found many times. This chain connects TRBV18 to TRBJ1-5, with TRBD1 matching 9 bases. V lost 3 bases, J lost 3 bases, and 6 bases stayed unmatched. The CDR3 is made up of 16 amino acids. Germline CDR1 KGHSH, CDR2 LQKENI. CDR3: CASSPLRDRDNQPQHF. The CDR3 region has the DNA TGTGCCAGCTCACCTCTCCGGGACAGGGACAATCAGCCCCAGCATTTT.

This clonotype was counted many times. The chain carries TRBV28 and TRBJ2-1, with D perhaps TRBD2 (7 bases). Trimming left V 10 bases short and J 1 base short, with 17 bases between. CDR1 and CDR2 from the germline V gene are MDHEN and SYDVKM. The CDR3 extends over 15 amino acids. The CDR3 sequence: CATARGGVSYNEQFF. The CDR3 DNA sequence: TGTGCCACAGCGAGGGGGGGCGTGTCCTACAATGAGCAGTTCTTC.

The sample holds many counts of this clonotype. The gene calls are TRBV11-3 and TRBJ1-6; 8 bases match TRBD1. This CDR3 is 14 amino acids long. Germline V gives CDR1 SGHNT, CDR2 YENEEA. After removal of 6 bases from V and 6 bases from J, the junction contained 4 bases not matched to a gene. DNA for the CDR3: TGTGCCAGCAGACGAGACAGGGGTAATTCACCCCTCCACTTT. Its protein product is CASRRDRGNSPLHF.

The chain has TRBV20-1 and TRBJ1-1; 8 bases agree with TRBD1. The CDR3 length is 16 residues. V shed 3 bases and J 1 base; nucleotides not matched to a gene: 10. Looked up from germline, CDR1 is DFQATT and CDR2 is SNEGSKA (reference sequence). CDR3: CSARLARGRGNTEAFF. The CDR3 DNA reads as TGCAGTGCTAGGTTAGCCAGGGGGCGCGGGAACACTGAAGCTTTCTTT.

This clonotype came up many times. The rearrangement joins TRBV13 to TRBJ2-1, with D unresolved. Germline V gives CDR1 PRHDT, CDR2 FYEKMQ (reference sequence). Trimming shortened V by 2 bases and J by 3 bases, and 14 bases separated the two germline ends. CDR3 size: 16 residues. This CDR3 is CASSLQDGHSYNEQFF. The CDR3 DNA sequence: TGTGCCAGCAGCTTACAAGACGGGCATAGCTACAATGAGCAGTTCTTC.

This clonotype was found many times. This rearrangement joins TRBV10-2 to TRBJ2-1; TRBD2 agrees at 11 bases. Germline CDR1 reads WSHSY; CDR2 reads SAAADI. The CDR3 sequence is 18 residues long. Losses at the gene ends were 6 bases for V and 2 bases for J; bases not matched to a gene: 12. The CDR3, as DNA: TGCGCCAGCAGAGGGACTAGCGGTCTCCCCCCTCCCTACAATGAGCAGTTCTTC. It yields the protein CASRGTSGLPPPYNEQFF.

This clonotype was seen at least ten times. The chain links TRBV20-1 to TRBJ2-3; 10 nucleotides align to TRBD2. CDR1 and CDR2 from the germline V gene are DFQATT and SNEGSKA (reference sequence). J lost 4 bases, V lost 5 bases, and 6 bases had no gene match. This CDR3 region has 14 residues. The CDR3 is CSAYSSGSSDTQYF. Written as DNA, the CDR3 is TGCAGTGCTTACTCTAGCGGGAGTTCAGATACGCAGTATTTT.

The J gene is TRBJ2-6, the V gene TRBV20-1; D could derive from TRBD1 or TRBD2 (7 bases each). CDR1 is DFQATT, CDR2 SNEGSKA, per germline (reference sequence). The CDR3 has 17 amino acids. V was cut by 4 bases and J by 2 bases, with 18 bases left in between. CDR3 sequence: CSAKAEGRGPGANVLTF. The CDR3, as DNA: TGCAGTGCTAAGGCGGAGGGGAGGGGGCCTGGGGCCAACGTCCTGACTTTC.

In its sample, this clonotype was seen many times. The chain employs TRBV3-1 and TRBJ2-3; 14 nucleotides agree with TRBD2. The length of the CDR3 is 19 residues. J lost 3 bases, V lost 1 base, and 9 bases had no gene match. Per germline, CDR1 LGHDT and CDR2 YNNKEL (reference sequence). In DNA, the CDR3 is TGTGCCAGCAGCCAAGCCGCATATGGGACTAGCGGGGGTACAGATACGCAGTATTTT. It is translated as CASSQAAYGTSGGTDTQYF.

The chain links TRBV6-5 to TRBJ2-7; TRBD2 is a possible D gene (5 bases). Deletions cut 2 bases from V and 5 bases from J, with 10 bases between. Germline lookup yields CDR1 MNHEY and CDR2 SVGAGI. The CDR3 length is 13 residues. CDR3 protein: CASSYPDSDEQYF. The CDR3 bases are TGTGCCAGCAGTTACCCGGACTCAGACGAGCAGTACTTC.

This clonotype has at least ten counts. V gene TRBV2 combines with J gene TRBJ1-2, with D perhaps TRBD1 (6 bases). The CDR3 totals 14 residues. CDR1 is SNHLY and CDR2 is FYNNEI in the germline V gene. V was trimmed by 5 bases and J by 6 bases, leaving 16 bases between them. CDR3 residues: CASSRHRDPDGYTF. Written as DNA, the CDR3 is TGTGCCAGCAGTCGTCACAGGGATCCGGATGGCTACACCTTC.

As for this clonotype: This clone may be a read error of a much larger clone one base away. The chain couples TRBV27 to TRBJ2-5; D is possibly TRBD1 or TRBD2 (7 bases each). V was cut by 4 bases and J by 7 bases, with 19 bases left in between. Germline V gene lookup returns CDR1 MNHEY and CDR2 SMNVEV (reference sequence). This CDR3 has 15 residues. CDR3 in DNA: TGTGCCAGCAGTTGGGGAGCATTCAGGGGGGGGACCCAGTACTTC. It yields the protein CASSWGAFRGGTQYF.

This clonotype was seen a handful of times. This chain joins TRBV7-9 and TRBJ1-1; possible D gene TRBD1, 5 bases. The CDR3 covers 13 residues. V lost 5 bases to trimming and J lost 1 base, with 8 bases between them. Germline CDR1 and CDR2: SEHNR and FQNEAQ (reference sequence). CDR3 in amino acids: CASSRDPNTEAFF. CDR3 sequence (DNA): TGTGCCAGCAGCCGGGACCCGAACACTGAAGCTTTCTTT. Supplemented by reference TRBV7-9 and TRBJ1-1, the full variable domain reads DTGVSQNPRHKITKRGQNVTFRCDPISEHNRLYWYRQTLGQGPEFLTYFQNEAQLEKSRLLSDRFSAERPKGSFSTLEIQRTEQGDSAMYLCASSRDPNTEAFFGQGTRLTVV.

Of note for this clonotype: The junction departs from the called germline gene at one end, perhaps through a read error. This chain uses TRBV27 with TRBJ1-4, with TRBD1 as a possible D gene (6 bases). The germline V gene has CDR1 MNHEY and CDR2 SMNVEV (reference sequence). The CDR3 runs 15 residues. The DNA for the CDR3 is TGTGCCAGCAGTTTAAGGGCAGGGGTGGGTGAAAACCTGTTTTTT. This encodes CASSLRAGVGENLFF.

This clonotype has only a few counts. A read error is possible here, since a much larger clone lies one base away. CDR3 residues: CASSSAGRVRGVYEQYF. CDR3 DNA: TGTGCCAGCAGTTCTGCTGGAAGGGTGCGTGGAGTCTACGAGCAGTACTTC. The V gene is TRBV12-3 or TRBV12-4, the J gene TRBJ2-7; D unclear. This CDR3 is 17 amino acids long. Trimming left V 4 bases short and J 3 bases short, with 22 bases between.

As regards this clonotype: A much bigger clone sits one base away, suggesting this may be a read error. J is TRBJ1-6 and V is TRBV2, with D maybe TRBD1 (5 bases). The V gene lost 6 bases and the J gene lost 14 bases, with 20 bases spanning the gap. Looked up from germline, CDR1 is SNHLY and CDR2 is FYNNEI. The CDR3 contains 14 residues. The CDR3 loop is CASRAQEEPSTLHF. CDR3 coding DNA: TGTGCCAGCAGGGCACAGGAGGAACCCTCTACCCTCCACTTT.

At least ten counts were recorded for this clonotype. The chain's CDR3 is CASSWAGGIYNEQFF. In DNA, the CDR3 is TGTGCCAGCAGTTGGGCAGGGGGTATCTACAATGAGCAGTTCTTC. The chain joins TRBV6-2 or TRBV6-3 to TRBJ2-1, with 7 bases aligning to TRBD1. The V gene end was trimmed by 4 bases and the J gene end by 3 bases; junction bases not matched to a gene: 6. CDR1 is MNHEY, CDR2 SVGEGT, per germline. This CDR3 region has 15 residues.